This T cell receptor (beta chain) was captured in a study of control samples from healthy donors and cancer patients. Using immunoSEQ multiplex PCR, the repertoire was profiled, and TCRdb retains in-frame clones only, with some absent. The sample yields approximately 170,000 clones, just over 85% seen once. The CDR3 has 14 amino acids. CDR1 is SGHTA and CDR2 is FQGNSA in the germline V gene. V was pared by 5 bases and J by 0 bases, with 10 bases between. The sequence was collected from a woman aged 30 to 39 in good health. Sequenced sample: blood. The V gene is TRBV7-2, the J gene TRBJ1-2, with TRBD1 as a possible D gene (6 bases). The CDR3 region is CASSPGTTNYGYTF. CDR3 DNA: TGTGCCAGCAGCCCTGGGACAACTAACTATGGCTACACCTTC.